A single T cell receptor (beta chain) is shown here with its context. This record belongs to a study of T cell changes during pregnancy in multiple sclerosis. Data came from immunoSEQ multiplex PCR; TCRdb stores just in-frame clones and leaves some out. The sample lists tens of thousands of clones, approximately 93% occurring once. This CDR3 comprises 15 residues. V shed 5 bases and J shed 2 bases, with 10 bases lying between them. The V gene's germline CDR1 is KGHSH and CDR2 LQKENI. Material: peripheral blood, obtained in the second trimester of pregnancy. The chain uses TRBV18 and TRBJ2-6; no definite D call. The receptor's source is a female donor with multiple sclerosis, enrolled in a pregnancy study. The chain's CDR3 is CASSVNRAGANVLTF. CDR3 sequence (DNA): TGTGCCAGCTCAGTAAACAGAGCTGGGGCCAACGTCCTGACTTTC.